The 27 T cell receptor beta chains in this list originate from one sample, sequenced in a study of Tregs in tolerant kidney transplant recipients. Only in-frame clones appear in the TCRdb table, and some are missing; sequencing was by immunoSEQ multiplex PCR. The data show approximately 30,000 clones, with approximately 83% seen just once and about 2.2% held by the top ten. These receptors have no identified antigens. The sample comprised Tregs from blood cultured with allogeneic cells. These receptors were collected from a human donor in good health.

This chain connects TRBV5-6 to TRBJ1-6; D uncertain. Germline CDR1 reads SGHDT; CDR2 reads YYEEEE. With 4 bases removed from V and 9 bases from J, the gap between germline ends came to 23 bases. This CDR3 contains 17 residues. The CDR3 sequence is CASSLTPRTGVISPLHF. CDR3 in DNA: TGTGCCAGCAGCCTCACACCCCGGACGGGAGTTATTTCACCCCTCCACTTT. Combining the CDR3 with reference TRBV5-6 and TRBJ1-6 gives the whole variable domain DAGVTQSPTHLIKTRGQQVTLRCSPKSGHDTVSWYQQALGQGPQFIFQYYEEEERQRGNFPDRFSGHQFPNYSSELNVNALLLGDSALYLCASSLTPRTGVISPLHFGNGTRLTVT.

The chain employs TRBV6-5 and TRBJ2-7; no clear D. The length of the CDR3 is 14 residues. Trimming removed 6 bases at V and 4 bases at J, with 16 bases between. Germline V gene data show CDR1 as MNHEY and CDR2 as SVGAGI. The CDR3 reads CASSPIRSRYEQYF. In DNA form, the CDR3 reads TGTGCCAGCAGCCCCATAAGGAGCCGGTACGAGCAGTACTTC.

V is TRBV11-3 and J is TRBJ2-1, with D unclear. Trimming removed 5 bases from V and 8 bases from J, with 10 bases in between. The CDR3 covers 12 residues. Germline assignment: CDR1 SGHNT and CDR2 YENEEA. The CDR3 nucleotides are TGTGCCAGCAGCAGTCAAGAGGATGAGCAGTTCTTC. Its translation is CASSSQEDEQFF.

The chain has TRBV7-9 and TRBJ1-1; D is unclear. Germline assignment: CDR1 SEHNR and CDR2 FQNEAQ (reference sequence). The CDR3 consists of 12 residues. With 2 bases removed from V and 6 bases from J, the gap between germline ends came to 7 bases. The CDR3 coding sequence is TGTGCCAGCAGCTTAAGGTGGCCTGAAGCTTTCTTT. This sequence encodes CASSLRWPEAFF.

V and J are TRBV9 and TRBJ1-6, with D unclear. The CDR3 totals 14 residues. The V end lost 7 bases, the J end lost 10 bases, and 18 bases lay between the germline ends. Germline CDR1 SGDLS, CDR2 YYNGEE. Written as DNA, the CDR3 is TGTGCCAGCGGGTTTGGGCAAGCTCTATCACCCCTCCACTTT. Protein sequence: CASGFGQALSPLHF.

The chain couples TRBV5-1 to TRBJ2-5; 13 bases fit TRBD2. Germline CDR1 is SGHRS and CDR2 is YFSETQ. V was clipped by 4 bases and J by 9 bases; unmatched bases: 9. This CDR3 region has 15 residues. The CDR3 bases are TGCGCCAGCAGCACGGGACTAGCGGGGCCGGCGGCCCAGTACTTC. Protein product: CASSTGLAGPAAQYF.

The chain recombines TRBV11-3 with TRBJ2-7; unclear D gene. The CDR3 is made up of 11 amino acids. V dropped 5 bases and J dropped 0 bases, with 2 bases sitting between them. Germline lookup yields CDR1 SGHNT and CDR2 YENEEA. The CDR3 DNA is TGTGCCAGCAGCAACTCCTACGAGCAGTACTTC. This encodes CASSNSYEQYF.

The V and J genes are TRBV9 and TRBJ2-5, with 10 nucleotides matching TRBD2. The V gene end was trimmed by 0 bases and the J gene end by 5 bases; junction bases not matched to a gene: 7. CDR3 length: 16 residues. Germline CDR1 SGDLS, CDR2 YYNGEE. The chain's CDR3 is CASSVASGGAGETQYF. In DNA, the CDR3 is TGTGCCAGCAGCGTAGCCAGCGGGGGGGCCGGTGAGACCCAGTACTTC.

This clone was counted a few times. The chain combines TRBV21-1 with TRBJ2-7; TRBD1 is taken as the D call from the table, unchecked against the DNA. TRBV21-1 is shown as a pseudogene. The CDR3 is 15 residues long. The CDR3 nucleotides are TGTGCCAGCAGCAAATCGGACAGGGCGGCGTACGAGCAGTACTTC. This translates into CASSKSDRAAYEQYF.

This chain uses TRBV5-1 with TRBJ2-3; unclear D gene. With 1 base removed from V and 2 bases from J, the gap between germline ends came to 8 bases. Looked up from germline, CDR1 is SGHRS and CDR2 is YFSETQ. The CDR3 is made up of 14 amino acids. The chain's CDR3 is CASSLSLYTDTQYF. For the CDR3, the DNA is TGCGCCAGCAGCTTGAGTCTGTACACAGATACGCAGTATTTT.

The chain combines TRBV2 with TRBJ2-5; D perhaps matches TRBD2 (7 bases). The CDR3 is made up of 13 amino acids. Germline V gene lookup returns CDR1 SNHLY and CDR2 FYNNEI. The V and J ends lost 8 bases and 7 bases respectively, with 17 bases between them. Here the CDR3 reads CASLAKRGGTQYF. The CDR3 DNA reads TGTGCCAGCCTAGCGAAGAGGGGGGGGACCCAGTACTTC.

This clone was seen a single time. V gene TRBV7-2 combines with J gene TRBJ1-1; possible D gene TRBD1, 5 bases. The CDR3 has 14 amino acids. The germline gives CDR1 SGHTA, CDR2 FQGNSA. V gave up 4 bases and J gave up 0 bases, with 9 bases separating them. CDR3 in amino acids: CASSSGTVNTEAFF. CDR3 sequence (DNA): TGTGCCAGCAGCTCCGGGACGGTGAACACTGAAGCTTTCTTT. The whole variable domain, filled in from reference TRBV7-2 and TRBJ1-1, reads GAGVSQSPSNKVTEKGKDVELRCDPISGHTALYWYRQSLGQGLEFLIYFQGNSAPDKSGLPSDRFSAERTGGSVSTLTIQRTQQEDSAVYLCASSSGTVNTEAFFGQGTRLTVV.

The chain is built from TRBV4-2 and TRBJ2-3; 10 bases map to TRBD2. CDR1 LGHNA and CDR2 YNFKEQ come from the germline V gene. This CDR3 spans 19 amino acids. V was pared by 0 bases and J by 2 bases, with 11 bases of the junction left unmatched. For the CDR3, the DNA is TGTGCCAGCAGCCAAGATCCCGTCATAGCGGGGGGCTACACAGATACGCAGTATTTT. This sequence encodes CASSQDPVIAGGYTDTQYF.

The V and J genes are TRBV4-1 and TRBJ2-3, with 9 bases aligning to TRBD1. CDR1 MGHRA and CDR2 YSYEKL come from the germline V gene. V dropped 4 bases and J dropped 3; count of bases not matched to a gene: 14. CDR3 size: 18 residues. In DNA form, the CDR3 reads TGCGCCAGCAGCCGCAGACCGGGACAGGGAGTGGAAACAGATACGCAGTATTTT. It is translated as CASSRRPGQGVETDTQYF.

The gene calls are TRBV7-9 and TRBJ2-1; 8 bases line up with TRBD1. Per germline, CDR1 SEHNR and CDR2 FQNEAQ (reference sequence). The CDR3 consists of 14 residues. Trimming cost V 4 bases and J 2 bases; bases outside gene matches: 1. The CDR3 reads CASSWTGTYNEQFF. CDR3 in DNA: TGTGCCAGCAGCTGGACAGGGACCTACAATGAGCAGTTCTTC.

The chain uses TRBV6-6 and TRBJ1-1; 9 bases match TRBD1. Per germline, CDR1 MNHNY and CDR2 SVGAGI (reference sequence). The length of the CDR3 is 15 residues. After removal of 2 bases from V and 5 bases from J, the junction contained 6 bases not matched to a gene. The CDR3 is CASSYPTGGGTEAFF. In DNA form, the CDR3 reads TGTGCCAGCAGTTACCCGACAGGGGGGGGTACTGAAGCTTTCTTT.

J is TRBJ1-2 and V is TRBV19; possibly TRBD1 for D (6 bases). Trimming took off 8 bases at V and 1 base at J, with 11 bases between the two ends. Germline-derived CDR1 and CDR2 are LNHDA and SQIVND (reference sequence). The CDR3 contains 13 residues. The chain's CDR3 is CASGQLFNYGYTF. CDR3 in DNA: TGTGCCAGTGGACAGTTATTTAACTATGGCTACACCTTC.

This chain joins TRBV7-3 and TRBJ2-1, with 14 positions matching TRBD2. From germline, CDR1 is SGHTA and CDR2 FQGTGA. The CDR3 covers 15 residues. The V segment lost 5 bases and the J segment 9 bases; nucleotides outside the gene matches: 6. The CDR3 protein is CASSRLAGGPVEQFF. The CDR3 coding sequence is TGTGCCAGCAGCCGACTAGCGGGGGGGCCGGTTGAGCAGTTCTTC.

This rearrangement joins TRBV13 to TRBJ2-1; 15 bases fit TRBD2. J lost 6 bases, V lost 4 bases, and 13 bases had no gene match. The CDR3 is made up of 19 amino acids. Germline CDR1 PRHDT, CDR2 FYEKMQ (reference sequence). CDR3 DNA: TGTGCCAGCAGCTCGATCTTGGGACTAGCGGGAGGCGTGGTCAATGAGCAGTTCTTC. Its protein product is CASSSILGLAGGVVNEQFF.

This chain joins TRBV5-1 and TRBJ1-5; no definite D call. CDR1 and CDR2 from the germline V gene are SGHRS and YFSETQ. The CDR3 spans 13 residues. Trimming removed 2 bases from V and 9 bases from J, with 12 bases in between. The DNA of the CDR3 is TGCGCCAGCAGCTTTGACACGGAGGGGCCCCAGCATTTT. Translation: CASSFDTEGPQHF.

The chain employs TRBV5-4 and TRBJ1-1, with D maybe TRBD1 (5 bases). The germline V and J ends were trimmed by 6 bases and 1 base, with 16 bases remaining between them. The CDR3 loop spans 15 amino acids. CDR1 SGHNT and CDR2 YYREEE come from the germline V gene (reference sequence). The CDR3 is CASIAGLGGNTEAFF. CDR3 DNA sequence: TGTGCCAGCATTGCGGGGCTCGGTGGGAACACTGAAGCTTTCTTT.

This chain joins TRBV6-5 and TRBJ2-3; TRBD2 matches at 8 bases. The trim removed 5 bases at V and 14 bases at J, leaving 9 bases unmatched. Germline CDR1 and CDR2: MNHEY and SVGAGI. This CDR3 region has 12 residues. The CDR3 spells CASSPRAGVMYF. The CDR3 DNA reads TGTGCCAGCAGTCCTAGAGCGGGAGTAATGTATTTT.

The CDR3 DNA is TGTGCCAGCAGCCGAGACGGGGGTACTGAAGCTTTCTTT. This translates into CASSRDGGTEAFF. J is TRBJ1-1 and V is TRBV11-3; D is perhaps TRBD1 (5 bases). CDR1 SGHNT and CDR2 YENEEA come from the germline V gene. Trimming removed 5 bases from V and 5 bases from J, with 12 bases in between. The CDR3 is 13 residues long.

This rearrangement joins TRBV5-4 to TRBJ2-4; 7 positions match TRBD1. The CDR3 is made up of 15 amino acids. Germline CDR1 and CDR2: SGHNT and YYREEE (reference sequence). V trimming: 4 bases; J trimming: 6 bases; junction bases outside the gene matches: 10. The CDR3 region is CASSDDRVASNIQYF. The DNA for the CDR3 is TGTGCCAGCAGCGACGACAGGGTAGCATCAAACATTCAGTACTTC.

The chain couples TRBV19 to TRBJ2-2, with 8 nucleotides matching TRBD2. Germline V gene lookup returns CDR1 LNHDA and CDR2 SQIVND (reference sequence). V lost 3 bases and J lost 4; bases outside the gene matches: 4. This CDR3 has 15 amino acids. CDR3 DNA: TGTGCCAGTAGTATTGGACTAGCATCCACCGGGGAGCTGTTTTTT. Translating it yields CASSIGLASTGELFF.

The V call is TRBV6-5, the J call TRBJ2-3, with 9 bases identical to TRBD2. Germline CDR1 and CDR2: MNHEY and SVGAGI. After removal of 8 bases from V and 5 bases from J, the junction contained 5 bases not matched to a gene. The CDR3 has 13 amino acids. This CDR3 reads CASGRGGRDTQYF. The CDR3 coding sequence is TGTGCCAGCGGGCGGGGGGGCCGAGATACGCAGTATTTT.

Worth noting for this clone: This same CDR3 is encoded by further DNA sequences in the sample. The chain combines TRBV7-2 with TRBJ2-1, with D hard to call. The CDR3 has 11 amino acids. Deletions cut 3 bases from V and 7 bases from J, with 4 bases between. Looked up from germline, CDR1 is SGHTA and CDR2 is FQGNSA. The CDR3 is CASSFYNEQFF. In DNA, the CDR3 is TGTGCCAGCAGCTTCTATAATGAGCAGTTCTTC.